Listed below are T cell receptor beta chains from one sample, sequenced in a study of OX40 agonist ivuxolimab in advanced cancers. Some clones are missing from TCRdb's copy, which holds only in-frame ones; the method was immunoSEQ multiplex PCR. There are around 60,000 clones in the sample; about four fifths occur only once, and around 1.6% lies in the top ten. The specimen comprised CD4+ or CD8+ T cells sorted from blood, sampled in a trial of the OX40 agonist ivuxolimab. The receptors derive from an adult with an advanced solid tumor such as melanoma, head and neck, liver or kidney cancer. Each CDR3 is given with its conserved first and last residue. A D gene is named only where the DNA matches it firmly. A row's size may be missing; if present it is once, few, many or a size class.

clone_size d_call j_call v_call cdr3_aa cdr3_nt
- - TRBJ1-2 TRBV5-4 CASSQDIAANYGYTF TGTGCCAGCAGCCAAGATATAGCAGCTAACTATGGCTACACCTTC
- - TRBJ1-5 TRBV19 CASSNRENQPQHF TGTGCCAGTAGTAACAGGGAAAATCAGCCCCAGCATTTT
- - TRBJ1-3 TRBV6-5 CASRLGTDSGNTIYF TGTGCCAGCAGGCTCGGGACTGACTCTGGAAACACCATATATTTT
- TRBD2 TRBJ2-1 TRBV11-2 CASSPNSGRYNEQFF TGTGCCAGCAGCCCCAATAGCGGGAGGTACAATGAGCAGTTCTTC
- TRBD1 TRBJ2-2 TRBV5-6 CASSLSPGGNTGELFF TGTGCCAGCAGCTTGTCCCCAGGGGGGAACACCGGGGAGCTGTTTTTT
- - TRBJ1-4 TRBV18 CASSSQKSAVNNEKLFF TGTGCCAGCTCGTCGCAAAAATCGGCGGTAAACAATGAAAAACTGTTTTTT
- TRBD2 TRBJ2-1 TRBV29-1 CSVTPNRAGGQREQFF TGCAGCGTCACCCCGAACCGCGCGGGAGGTCAGCGTGAGCAGTTCTTC
medium-sized - TRBJ1-5 TRBV11-2 CASSLLGDQPQHF TGTGCCAGCAGCTTATTAGGGGACCAGCCCCAGCATTTT
- TRBD2 TRBJ2-1 TRBV19 CASRLQTGLKGGNEQFF TGTGCCAGTAGACTCCAAACCGGGCTCAAGGGAGGGAATGAGCAGTTCTTC
- - TRBJ2-7 TRBV11-2 CASSPLARQGKYEQYF TGTGCCAGCAGCCCCCTCGCCCGGCAGGGGAAATACGAGCAGTACTTC
- - TRBJ1-1 TRBV5-1 CASSLVRADGWEQEAFF TGCGCCAGCAGCTTGGTCAGGGCGGATGGATGGGAACAAGAAGCTTTCTTT
- - TRBJ1-2 TRBV11-2 CASSLNSPYGYTF TGTGCCAGCAGCTTAAACAGCCCCTATGGCTACACCTTC
- TRBD1 TRBJ1-6 TRBV7-9 CASSAGQGDASPLHF TGTGCCAGCAGCGCCGGACAGGGGGACGCTTCACCCCTCCACTTT
- TRBD1 TRBJ2-7 TRBV27 CASSLGGTGVYEQYF TGTGCCAGCAGTTTAGGTGGGACAGGGGTTTACGAGCAGTACTTC
once TRBD2 TRBJ2-1 TRBV11-3 CASSLLAGGVNEQFF TGTGCCAGCAGCTTACTAGCGGGAGGGGTCAATGAGCAGTTCTTC
few - TRBJ2-1 TRBV7-3 CASSFTHYNEQFF TGTGCCAGCAGTTTCACACACTACAATGAGCAGTTCTTC
- - TRBJ2-5 TRBV5-8 CASIFGGAQETQYF TGTGCCAGCATTTTCGGCGGCGCCCAAGAGACCCAGTACTTC
- - TRBJ2-2 TRBV5-1 CASSPLDRYEVKLFF TGCGCCAGCAGCCCTCTAGATAGGTATGAGGTGAAGCTGTTTTTT
- - TRBJ2-1 TRBV7-2 CASSLIQGRGYNEQFF TGTGCCAGCAGCTTAATTCAGGGGAGGGGCTACAATGAGCAGTTCTTC
- TRBD2 TRBJ2-7 TRBV10-3 CAIGTSGSPNYEQYF TGTGCCATAGGGACTAGCGGGAGTCCAAACTACGAGCAGTACTTC
- - TRBJ1-1 TRBV28 CASSPPAPNTEAFF TGTGCCAGCAGTCCCCCGGCCCCGAACACTGAAGCTTTCTTT
- - TRBJ1-2 TRBV9 CASSENSGYTF TGTGCCAGCAGCGAAAACTCTGGCTACACCTTC
- - TRBJ1-5 TRBV6-1 CASSERNQPQHF TGTGCCAGCAGTGAGAGAAATCAGCCCCAGCATTTT
medium-sized - TRBJ1-1 TRBV7-9 CAIGREIEAFF TGTGCCATCGGCAGGGAGATTGAAGCTTTCTTT
- - TRBJ1-3 TRBV9 CASSVAGASGNTIYF TGTGCCAGCAGCGTAGCGGGGGCCTCTGGAAACACCATATATTTT
- - TRBJ1-5 TRBV18 CASSPSTARGNQPQHF TGTGCCAGCTCACCTTCGACGGCTCGCGGGAATCAGCCCCAGCATTTT
- - TRBJ1-6 TRBV19 CASSRWGGNSPLHF TGTGCCAGTAGTAGGTGGGGGGGGAATTCACCCCTCCACTTT
- TRBD2 TRBJ2-5 TRBV4-3 CASSQGRGSGVQETQYF TGCGCCAGCAGCCAAGGGCGAGGCAGCGGGGTCCAAGAGACCCAGTACTTC
- TRBD1 TRBJ1-6 TRBV7-2 CASSPRGGTDTNSPLHF TGTGCCAGCAGCCCTAGGGGAGGGACAGACACTAATTCACCCCTCCACTTT
- - TRBJ2-3 TRBV7-3 CASSLDYRAPQYF TGTGCCAGCAGCTTGGACTATCGGGCTCCGCAGTATTTT
- - TRBJ1-1 TRBV6-5 CASSFRVQDTEAFF TGTGCCAGCAGTTTCAGGGTTCAGGACACTGAAGCTTTCTTT
- TRBD1 TRBJ1-4 TRBV19 CASSIDRGQGDEKLFF TGTGCCAGTAGTATAGATCGCGGACAGGGGGATGAAAAACTGTTTTTT
- - TRBJ2-7 TRBV5-5 CASSSAGTYRSYEQYF TGTGCCAGCAGCTCTGCCGGGACGTACCGCTCCTACGAGCAGTACTTC
- TRBD2 TRBJ2-2 TRBV5-4 CASSSPTSPRSGGELFF TGTGCCAGCAGCTCTCCGACTAGCCCACGGAGTGGCGGGGAGCTGTTTTTT
- - TRBJ2-5 TRBV5-1 CASSSAPTRGQETQYF TGCGCCAGCAGCTCAGCCCCCACACGCGGCCAAGAGACCCAGTACTTC
- - TRBJ1-5 TRBV6-1 CASSGNRGNQPQHF TGTGCCAGCAGTGGCAACAGGGGCAATCAGCCCCAGCATTTT
- TRBD1 TRBJ2-4 TRBV11-3 CATQRGQGARVDIQYF TGTGCCACCCAAAGGGGGCAGGGGGCAAGGGTAGACATTCAGTACTTC
- - TRBJ1-1 TRBV27 CASSLQEATEAFF TGTGCCAGCAGTTTACAGGAGGCCACTGAAGCTTTCTTT
- TRBD2 TRBJ2-1 TRBV11-2 CASSLGAKSTSGSYNEQFF TGTGCCAGCAGCTTAGGGGCTAAGTCTACTAGCGGCTCCTACAATGAGCAGTTCTTC
- TRBD1 TRBJ1-2 TRBV7-8 CASSPDRVGYGYTF TGTGCCAGCAGCCCGGACAGGGTTGGGTATGGCTACACCTTC
- - TRBJ2-2 TRBV30 CAWSTPVLSNAGELFF TGTGCCTGGAGTACCCCGGTACTTTCGAACGCTGGGGAGCTGTTTTTT
- - TRBJ1-5 TRBV11-3 CASSLATSQPQHF TGTGCCAGCAGCTTAGCAACTAGTCAGCCCCAGCATTTT
- - TRBJ2-5 TRBV7-2 CASSSLLAATGAQYF TGTGCCAGCAGCTCCTTACTAGCGGCTACAGGGGCCCAGTACTTC
few - TRBJ1-3 TRBV4-2 CASSQGDTDSGNTIYF TGTGCCAGCAGCCAAGGGGACACAGACTCTGGAAACACCATATATTTT
few TRBD1 TRBJ1-1 TRBV6-5 CASRGQGAGDTEAFF TGTGCCAGCAGGGGACAGGGGGCGGGAGACACTGAAGCTTTCTTT
- TRBD2 TRBJ2-5 TRBV7-2 CASSRQGGETQYF TGTGCCAGCAGCCGTCAGGGAGGGGAGACCCAGTACTTC